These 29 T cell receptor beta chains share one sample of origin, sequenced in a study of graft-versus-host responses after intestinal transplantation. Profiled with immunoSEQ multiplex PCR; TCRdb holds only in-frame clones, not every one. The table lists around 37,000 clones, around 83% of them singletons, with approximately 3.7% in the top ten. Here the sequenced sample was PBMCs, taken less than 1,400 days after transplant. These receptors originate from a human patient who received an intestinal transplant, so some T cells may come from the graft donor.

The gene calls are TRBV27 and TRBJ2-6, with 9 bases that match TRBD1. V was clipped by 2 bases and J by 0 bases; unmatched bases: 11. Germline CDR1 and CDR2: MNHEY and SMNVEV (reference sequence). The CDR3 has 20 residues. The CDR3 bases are TGTGCCAGCAGTTTAGAATGGGTGGGGACAGGGAACTCTGGGGCCAACGTCCTGACTTTC. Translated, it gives CASSLEWVGTGNSGANVLTF.

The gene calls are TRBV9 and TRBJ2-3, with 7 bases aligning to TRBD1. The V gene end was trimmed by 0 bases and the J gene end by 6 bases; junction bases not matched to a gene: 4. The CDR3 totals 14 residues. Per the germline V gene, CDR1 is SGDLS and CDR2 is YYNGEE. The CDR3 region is CASSVAPQGDTQYF. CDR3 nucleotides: TGTGCCAGCAGCGTAGCTCCACAGGGGGATACGCAGTATTTT.

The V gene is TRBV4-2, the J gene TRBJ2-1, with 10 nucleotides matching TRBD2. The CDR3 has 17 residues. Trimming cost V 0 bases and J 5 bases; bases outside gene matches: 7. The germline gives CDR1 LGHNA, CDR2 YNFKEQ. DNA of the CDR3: TGTGCCAGCAGCCAAGAGGCTAGCGGGAGTAAGGACAATGAGCAGTTCTTC. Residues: CASSQEASGSKDNEQFF.

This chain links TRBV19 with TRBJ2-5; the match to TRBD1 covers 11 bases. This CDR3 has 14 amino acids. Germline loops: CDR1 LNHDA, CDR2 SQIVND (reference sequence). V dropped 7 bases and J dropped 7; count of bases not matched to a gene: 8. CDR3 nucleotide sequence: TGTGCCAGTAAAGGACAGGGGGCGTATGGGACCCAGTACTTC. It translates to CASKGQGAYGTQYF. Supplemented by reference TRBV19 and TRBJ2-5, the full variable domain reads DGGITQSPKYLFRKEGQNVTLSCEQNLNHDAMYWYRQDPGQGLRLIYYSQIVNDFQKGDIAEGYSVSREKKESFPLTVTSAQKNPTAFYLCASKGQGAYGTQYFGPGTRLLVL.

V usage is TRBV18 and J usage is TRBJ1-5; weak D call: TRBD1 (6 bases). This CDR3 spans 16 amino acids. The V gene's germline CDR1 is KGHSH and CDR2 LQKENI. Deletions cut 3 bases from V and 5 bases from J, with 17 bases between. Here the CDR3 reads CASSPPGGRVHQPQHF. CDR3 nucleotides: TGTGCCAGCTCACCCCCGGGGGGCAGGGTCCATCAGCCCCAGCATTTT.

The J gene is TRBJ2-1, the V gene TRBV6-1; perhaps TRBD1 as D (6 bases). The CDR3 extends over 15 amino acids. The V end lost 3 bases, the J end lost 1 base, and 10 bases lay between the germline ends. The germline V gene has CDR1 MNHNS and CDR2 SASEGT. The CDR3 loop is CASSELQGSYNEQFF. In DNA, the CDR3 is TGTGCCAGCAGTGAGTTACAGGGTTCCTACAATGAGCAGTTCTTC.

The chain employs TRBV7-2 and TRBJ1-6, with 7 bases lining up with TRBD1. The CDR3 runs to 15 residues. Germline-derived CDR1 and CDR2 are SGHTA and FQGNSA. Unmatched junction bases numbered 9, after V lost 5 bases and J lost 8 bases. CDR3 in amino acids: CASSPRQGVYSPLHF. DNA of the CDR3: TGTGCCAGCAGCCCTAGACAGGGAGTTTATTCACCCCTCCACTTT.

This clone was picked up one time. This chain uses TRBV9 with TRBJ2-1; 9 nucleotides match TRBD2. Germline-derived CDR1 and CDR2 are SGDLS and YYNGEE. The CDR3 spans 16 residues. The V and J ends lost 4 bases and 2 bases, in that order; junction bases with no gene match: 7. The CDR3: CASSQPPSGAYNEQFF. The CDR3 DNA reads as TGTGCCAGCAGCCAACCCCCTAGCGGGGCCTACAATGAGCAGTTCTTC.

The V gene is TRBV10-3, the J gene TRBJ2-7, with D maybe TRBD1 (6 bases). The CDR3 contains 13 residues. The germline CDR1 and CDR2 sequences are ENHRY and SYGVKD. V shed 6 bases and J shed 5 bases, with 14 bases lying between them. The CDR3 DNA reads TGTGCCATCAGCTTCGAGACAGGAAACGAGCAGTACTTC. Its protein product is CAISFETGNEQYF.

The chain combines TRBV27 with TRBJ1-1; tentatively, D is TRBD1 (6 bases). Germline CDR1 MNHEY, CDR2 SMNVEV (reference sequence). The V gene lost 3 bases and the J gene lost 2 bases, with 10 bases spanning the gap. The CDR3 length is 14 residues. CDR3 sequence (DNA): TGTGCCAGCAGTTTGGGGGGCGCAAACACTGAAGCTTTCTTT. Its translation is CASSLGGANTEAFF.

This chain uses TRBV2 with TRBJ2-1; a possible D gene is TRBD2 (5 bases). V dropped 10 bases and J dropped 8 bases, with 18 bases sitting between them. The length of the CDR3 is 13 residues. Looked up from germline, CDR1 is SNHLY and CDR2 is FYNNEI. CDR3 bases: TGTGCCAACAAGGAGGACGGCCGCGATGAGCAGTTCTTC. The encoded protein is CANKEDGRDEQFF. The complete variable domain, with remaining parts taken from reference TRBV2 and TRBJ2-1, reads EPEVTQTPSHQVTQMGQEVILRCVPISNHLYFYWYRQILGQKVEFLVSFYNNEISEKSEIFDDQFSVERPDGSNFTLKIRSTKLEDSAMYFCANKEDGRDEQFFGPGTRLTVL.

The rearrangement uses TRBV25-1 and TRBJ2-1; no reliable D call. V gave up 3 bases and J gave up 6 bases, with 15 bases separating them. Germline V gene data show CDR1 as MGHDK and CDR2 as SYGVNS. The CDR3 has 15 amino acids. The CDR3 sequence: CASSDGGLDVNEQFF. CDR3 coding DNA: TGTGCCAGCAGTGACGGCGGCCTTGACGTCAATGAGCAGTTCTTC.

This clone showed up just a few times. The CDR3 DNA reads as TGTGCCAGCAGTCCGGCGGGGAGAGAGCAGTACTTC. Translated, it gives CASSPAGREQYF. This chain uses TRBV7-6 with TRBJ2-7; possibly TRBD2 for D (6 bases). Germline loops: CDR1 SGHVS, CDR2 FNYEAQ. CDR3 length: 12 residues. With 6 bases removed from V and 7 bases from J, the gap between germline ends came to 13 bases.

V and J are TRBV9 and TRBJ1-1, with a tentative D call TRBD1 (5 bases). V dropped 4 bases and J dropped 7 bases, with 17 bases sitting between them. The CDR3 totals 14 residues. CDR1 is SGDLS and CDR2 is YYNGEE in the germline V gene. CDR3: CASSRGGNGVEAFF. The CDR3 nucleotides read TGTGCCAGCAGCAGGGGAGGTAACGGGGTTGAAGCTTTCTTT.

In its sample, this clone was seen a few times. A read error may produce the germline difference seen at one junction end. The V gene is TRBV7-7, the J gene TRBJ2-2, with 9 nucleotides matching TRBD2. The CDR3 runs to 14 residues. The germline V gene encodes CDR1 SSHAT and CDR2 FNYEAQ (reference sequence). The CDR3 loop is CASRLAVNTGELFF. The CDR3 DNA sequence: TGTGCTAGCAGACTAGCGGTGAACACCGGGGAGCTGTTTTTT. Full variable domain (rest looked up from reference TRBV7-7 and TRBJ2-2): GAGVSQSPRYKVTKRGQDVTLRCDPISSHATLYWYQQALGQGPEFLTYFNYEAQPDKSGLPSDRFSAERPEGSISTLTIQRTEQRDSAMYRCASRLAVNTGELFFGEGSRLTVL.

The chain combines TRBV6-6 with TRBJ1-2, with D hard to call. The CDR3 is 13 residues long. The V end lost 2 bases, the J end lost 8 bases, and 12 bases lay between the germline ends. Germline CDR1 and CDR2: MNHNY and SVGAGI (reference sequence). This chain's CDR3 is CASSYTVSEGYTF. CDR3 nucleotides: TGTGCCAGCAGTTACACCGTATCGGAGGGCTACACCTTC.

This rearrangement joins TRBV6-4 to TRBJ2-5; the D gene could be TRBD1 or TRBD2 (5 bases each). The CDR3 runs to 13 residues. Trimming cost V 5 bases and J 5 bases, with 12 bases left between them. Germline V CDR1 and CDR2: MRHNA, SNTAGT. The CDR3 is CASSPGPAETQYF. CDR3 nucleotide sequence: TGTGCCAGCAGTCCGGGACCGGCGGAGACCCAGTACTTC.

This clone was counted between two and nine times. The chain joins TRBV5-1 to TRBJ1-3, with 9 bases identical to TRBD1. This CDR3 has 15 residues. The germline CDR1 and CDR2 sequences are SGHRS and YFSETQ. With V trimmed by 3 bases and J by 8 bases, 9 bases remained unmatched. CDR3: CASSSSQGAGDTIYF. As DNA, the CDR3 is TGCGCCAGCAGCTCCTCACAGGGGGCCGGTGACACCATATATTTT.

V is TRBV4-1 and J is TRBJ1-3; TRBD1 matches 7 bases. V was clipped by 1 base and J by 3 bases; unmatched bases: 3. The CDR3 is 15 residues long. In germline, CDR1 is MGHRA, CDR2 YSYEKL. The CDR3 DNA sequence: TGCGCCAGCAGCCAAGCAGGGGGAGTTGGAAACACCATATATTTT. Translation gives CASSQAGGVGNTIYF.

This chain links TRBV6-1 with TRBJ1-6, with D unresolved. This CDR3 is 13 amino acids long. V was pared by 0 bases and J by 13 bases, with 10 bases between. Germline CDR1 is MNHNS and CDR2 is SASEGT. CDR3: CASSEALGVPLHF. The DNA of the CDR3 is TGTGCCAGCAGTGAAGCGCTCGGGGTGCCCCTCCACTTT.

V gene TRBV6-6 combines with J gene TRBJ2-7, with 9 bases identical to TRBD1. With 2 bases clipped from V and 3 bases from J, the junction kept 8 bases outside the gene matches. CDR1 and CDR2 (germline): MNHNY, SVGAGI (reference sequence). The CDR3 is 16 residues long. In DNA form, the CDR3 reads TGTGCCAGCAGTTACCACCCGGGACAGGGAGACTACGAGCAGTACTTC. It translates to CASSYHPGQGDYEQYF.

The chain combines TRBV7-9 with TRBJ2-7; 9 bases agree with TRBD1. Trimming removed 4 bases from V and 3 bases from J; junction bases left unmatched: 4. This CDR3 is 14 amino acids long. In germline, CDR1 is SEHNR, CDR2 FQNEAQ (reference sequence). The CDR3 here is CASSSGTGFYEQYF. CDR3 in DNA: TGTGCCAGCAGCTCCGGGACAGGGTTCTACGAGCAGTACTTC.

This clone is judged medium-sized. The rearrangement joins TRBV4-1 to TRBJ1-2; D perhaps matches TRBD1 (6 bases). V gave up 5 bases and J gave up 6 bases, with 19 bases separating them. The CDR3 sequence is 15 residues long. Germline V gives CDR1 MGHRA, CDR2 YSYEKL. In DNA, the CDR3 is TGCGCCAGCAGCGAAGGGGGGAGAATGGGGGATGGCTACACCTTC. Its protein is CASSEGGRMGDGYTF.

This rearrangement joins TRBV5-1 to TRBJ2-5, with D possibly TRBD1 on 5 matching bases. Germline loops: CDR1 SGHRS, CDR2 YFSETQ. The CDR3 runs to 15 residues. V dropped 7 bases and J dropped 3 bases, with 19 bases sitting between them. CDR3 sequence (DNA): TGCGCCAGCTGCCAGGGCCCCTTGTCGGAAGAGACCCAGTACTTC. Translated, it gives CASCQGPLSEETQYF.

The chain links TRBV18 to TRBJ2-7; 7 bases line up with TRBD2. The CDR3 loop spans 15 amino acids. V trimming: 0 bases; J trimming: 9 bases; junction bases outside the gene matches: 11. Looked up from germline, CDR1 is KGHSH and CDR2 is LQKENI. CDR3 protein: CASSPPVGDYAAQYF. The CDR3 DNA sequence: TGTGCCAGCTCACCACCGGTTGGGGACTATGCCGCGCAGTACTTC.

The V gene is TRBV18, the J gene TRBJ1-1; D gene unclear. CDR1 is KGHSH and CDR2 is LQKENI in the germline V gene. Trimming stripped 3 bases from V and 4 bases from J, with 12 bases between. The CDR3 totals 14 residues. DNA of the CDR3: TGTGCCAGCTCACCTAAGGAGAGGCGCACTGAAGCTTTCTTT. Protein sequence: CASSPKERRTEAFF.

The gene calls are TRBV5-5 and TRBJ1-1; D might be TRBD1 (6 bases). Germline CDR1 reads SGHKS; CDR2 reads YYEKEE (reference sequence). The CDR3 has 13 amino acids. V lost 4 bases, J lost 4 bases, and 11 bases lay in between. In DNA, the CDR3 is TGTGCCAGCAGCGAGGGGGGTGTCACTGAAGCTTTCTTT. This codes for CASSEGGVTEAFF.

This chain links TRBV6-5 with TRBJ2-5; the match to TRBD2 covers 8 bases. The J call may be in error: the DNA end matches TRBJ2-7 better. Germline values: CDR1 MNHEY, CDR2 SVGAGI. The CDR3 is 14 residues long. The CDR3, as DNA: TGTGCCAGCAGCAAAGCCGGACTAGCAGCCGAGCAGTACTTC. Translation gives CASSKAGLAAEQYF.

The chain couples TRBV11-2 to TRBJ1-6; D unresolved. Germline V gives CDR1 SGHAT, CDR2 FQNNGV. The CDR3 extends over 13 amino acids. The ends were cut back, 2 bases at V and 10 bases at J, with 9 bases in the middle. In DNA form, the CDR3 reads TGTGCCAGCAGCTTACCCTCGCCCTCACCCCTCCACTTT. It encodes CASSLPSPSPLHF. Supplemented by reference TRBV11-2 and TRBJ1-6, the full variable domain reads EAGVAQSPRYKIIEKRQSVAFWCNPISGHATLYWYQQILGQGPKLLIQFQNNGVVDDSQLPKDRFSAERLKGVDSTLKIQPAKLEDSAVYLCASSLPSPSPLHFGNGTRLTVT.